The clone carrying this T cell receptor (beta chain) was observed at least ten times. Its antigen is currently unknown. A junction end diverges from the germline sequence, so it may reflect a read error. In making TCR beta libraries, quantitative 5'-RACE with molecular barcodes was used. TCRdb processed the 5' RACE reads anew with MiXCR; each CDR3 protein has one entry. This sample has 650,000 to 800,000 distinct CDR3 sequences, with around 17% found just once. The length of the CDR3 is 13 residues. CDR1 is SGHTA, CDR2 FQGTGA, per germline. The data are from a study of CD8 T cells in ankylosing spondylitis. Study conclusions and caveats: Clones linked to disease were reported to show significant enrichment in matched ankylosing spondylitis synovial fluid. Blood of patients with ankylosing spondylitis appeared to be characterized by a TCR beta motif of several highly homologous variants.

Sequencing used blood, either unsorted or a sorted T cell fraction (not recorded which). This receptor was taken from a male donor with ankylosing spondylitis. This chain joins TRBV7-3 and TRBJ2-1; tentatively, D is TRBD1 (6 bases). This chain's CDR3 is CASSLGTNNEQFF. For the CDR3, the DNA is TGCGCCAGCAGCTTGGGGACAAACAATGAGCAGTTCTTC.